The following is a T cell receptor beta chain sequence with its context. Its antigen is unidentified. CDR3 length: 15 residues. V gave up 1 base and J gave up 4 bases, with 13 bases separating them. Germline lookup yields CDR1 MNHNS and CDR2 SASEGT. This entry is derived from a study of cytomegalovirus exposure and HLA in healthy donors. In the PCR, 60 Vbeta and 13 Jbeta primers were used. The data were produced by immunoSEQ multiplex PCR, yet TCRdb's version contains in-frame clones alone and is incomplete. The data contain 150,000 or so clones, 68% of them seen just once; the ten biggest clones take up 8.5% to 12%. These donors counted as nominally healthy when sampled, but unrecorded immune exposures were likely. Regarding the study as a whole: The study put 150 or so TCR beta chains on its list as cytomegalovirus-associated.

The origin of this receptor is a man younger than 45 in good health and CMV-seropositive. Sequenced: PBMCs. The gene calls are TRBV6-1 and TRBJ1-1, with D maybe TRBD1 (5 bases). CDR3: CASSEGDSSRTEAFF. The CDR3, as DNA: TGTGCCAGCAGTGAAGGAGACAGTAGTCGCACTGAAGCTTTCTTT.